The 29 T cell receptor beta chains presented below share a single source sample, sequenced in a study of regulatory T cells in long-lasting Graves disease. The time point was: persistent/refractory GD, antithyroid drugs over 5 years with positive TRAb. The authors made the TCR library using RNA they extracted from PBMCs. Arm-PCR of CDR3 regions and iRepertoire HTBI primers were the basis on which TCR beta libraries were built. TCRdb analysed the multiplex PCR reads with MiXCR anew, one entry per CDR3 protein. The sample lists 400,000 to 500,000 distinct CDR3 sequences, 22% occurring once. Sequencing used peripheral blood mononuclear cells (PBMCs), obtained when the disease was refractory, from a patient treated with antithyroid drugs. The source is a female donor with Graves disease.

The J gene is TRBJ2-7, the V gene TRBV28; possibly TRBD1 or TRBD2 for D (5 bases each). Trimming stripped 6 bases from V and 3 bases from J, with 18 bases between. The CDR3 spans 15 residues. CDR1 and CDR2 from the germline V gene are MDHEN and SYDVKM. CDR3 sequence: CASSLMGDLGYEQYF. Written as DNA, the CDR3 is TGTGCCAGCAGCTTAATGGGGGATTTGGGCTACGAGCAGTACTTC.

The chain combines TRBV7-9 with TRBJ2-2; D may correspond to TRBD1 or TRBD2 (6 bases each). The V gene's germline CDR1 is SEHNR and CDR2 FQNEAQ (reference sequence). The CDR3 has 17 residues. The germline V and J ends were trimmed by 7 bases and 4 bases, with 22 bases remaining between them. CDR3 bases: TGTGCCAGCACCCTGACGGGGGCTACTTTCGTCACCGGGGAGCTGTTTTTT. Protein: CASTLTGATFVTGELFF. Complete variable domain (other parts from reference TRBV7-9 and TRBJ2-2): DTGVSQNPRHKITKRGQNVTFRCDPISEHNRLYWYRQTLGQGPEFLTYFQNEAQLEKSRLLSDRFSAERPKGSFSTLEIQRTEQGDSAMYLCASTLTGATFVTGELFFGEGSRLTVL.

The rearrangement uses TRBV2 and TRBJ1-3; D remains ambiguous. Germline CDR1 reads SNHLY; CDR2 reads FYNNEI. V lost 6 bases and J 0 bases, leaving 9 bases between the germline ends. The CDR3 is made up of 14 amino acids. CDR3 sequence: CASRGGFSGNTIYF. The CDR3 coding sequence is TGTGCCAGCAGGGGCGGATTCTCTGGAAACACCATATATTTT.

This chain uses TRBV5-1 with TRBJ1-4; D is possibly TRBD1 (6 bases). Germline assignment: CDR1 SGHRS and CDR2 YFSETQ. The V end lost 3 bases, the J end lost 5 bases, and 17 bases lay between the germline ends. This CDR3 spans 16 amino acids. CDR3 DNA: TGCGCCAGCAGCTCACAGGGATTGCAGCTCAATGAAAAACTGTTTTTT. Residues: CASSSQGLQLNEKLFF.

The V and J genes are TRBV9 and TRBJ2-1; 9 nucleotides line up with TRBD2. The CDR3 contains 16 residues. Trimming at V came to 0 bases and at J to 3 bases, leaving 4 bases not matched to a gene. Germline CDR1 and CDR2: SGDLS and YYNGEE. CDR3 residues: CASSVGLAVYYNEQFF. The CDR3, as DNA: TGTGCCAGCAGCGTAGGACTAGCGGTCTACTACAATGAGCAGTTCTTC.

This clonotype was seen many times. CDR3 nucleotide sequence: TGTGCCAGTCGTAGACAGGGGCGCGATGGCTACACCTTC. Its protein is CASRRQGRDGYTF. The chain recombines TRBV2 with TRBJ1-2; 8 bases map to TRBD1. This CDR3 contains 13 residues. V shed 9 bases, J shed 6 bases, and the junction held 9 bases outside the gene matches. Germline loops: CDR1 SNHLY, CDR2 FYNNEI.

This clonotype came up a few times. V usage is TRBV2 and J usage is TRBJ2-3; a weak D match, TRBD2 (5 bases). In germline, CDR1 is SNHLY, CDR2 FYNNEI. V gave up 8 bases and J gave up 3 bases, with 9 bases separating them. There are 12 residues in the CDR3. CDR3 residues: CASEGITDTQYF. In DNA, the CDR3 is TGTGCCAGCGAGGGAATAACAGATACGCAGTATTTT.

The sample holds a few counts of this clonotype. This rearrangement joins TRBV5-1 to TRBJ2-7; 7 bases agree with TRBD1. V was pared by 3 bases and J by 3 bases, with 3 bases of the junction left unmatched. This CDR3 is 13 amino acids long. Germline V gives CDR1 SGHRS, CDR2 YFSETQ. CDR3 sequence: CASSWTGYYEQYF. The CDR3 nucleotides read TGCGCCAGCAGCTGGACAGGTTACTACGAGCAGTACTTC.

This clonotype was seen at least ten times. The CDR3 DNA is TGTGCCACGGCGAGGCCTTCTAATGAAAAACTGTTTTTT. Translation gives CATARPSNEKLFF. This chain uses TRBV6-1 with TRBJ1-4; D unresolved. The CDR3 is 13 residues long. Per germline, CDR1 MNHNS and CDR2 SASEGT. Between the trimmed V and J ends, which lost 10 bases and 3 bases, there was a span of 12 bases.

V and J are TRBV28 and TRBJ1-5, with no clear D. The V end was cut by 6 bases, the J end by 1 base, with 13 bases between. Germline V gene data show CDR1 as MDHEN and CDR2 as SYDVKM. This CDR3 region has 15 residues. The CDR3 loop reads CASRKLEGSNQPQHF. CDR3 sequence (DNA): TGTGCCAGCAGAAAATTAGAGGGAAGCAATCAGCCCCAGCATTTT. The entire variable domain, with the rest obtained from reference TRBV28 and TRBJ1-5, is as follows: DVKVTQSSRYLVKRTGEKVFLECVQDMDHENMFWYRQDPGLGLRLIYFSYDVKMKEKGDIPEGYSVSREKKERFSLILESASTNQTSMYLCASRKLEGSNQPQHFGDGTRLSIL.

This clonotype was recorded a few times. The chain joins TRBV19 to TRBJ1-1; D is undetermined. Per germline, CDR1 LNHDA and CDR2 SQIVND (reference sequence). With 5 bases removed from V and 0 bases from J, the gap between germline ends came to 7 bases. The CDR3 has 13 residues. The CDR3 DNA sequence: TGTGCCAGTAGTGAGGAAATGAACACTGAAGCTTTCTTT. The encoded protein is CASSEEMNTEAFF.

The table lists this clonotype with many counts. The chain joins TRBV6-5 to TRBJ2-7; possibly TRBD2 for D (5 bases). The CDR3 runs to 15 residues. Germline V gives CDR1 MNHEY, CDR2 SVGAGI. V was clipped by 4 bases and J by 2 bases, with 15 bases between them. CDR3 coding DNA: TGTGCCAGCAGTTTACGGCCCTCAGCGGCCTACGAGCAGTACTTC. It yields the protein CASSLRPSAAYEQYF.

The chain employs TRBV28 and TRBJ1-1; 11 bases match TRBD1. V lost 6 bases, J lost 5 bases, and 5 bases stayed unmatched. Germline CDR1 reads MDHEN; CDR2 reads SYDVKM. This CDR3 has 14 residues. The CDR3 nucleotides read TGTGCCAGCAGCTGGACAGGGGGCCTTACTGAAGCTTTCTTT. This codes for CASSWTGGLTEAFF.

This clonotype came up many times. This CDR3 is CASSGAGGQETQYF. For the CDR3, the DNA is TGTGCCAGCAGTGGGGCCGGGGGCCAAGAGACCCAGTACTTC. The V and J genes are TRBV6-1 and TRBJ2-5; TRBD2 might be the D (6 bases). The CDR3 length is 14 residues. CDR1 is MNHNS, CDR2 SASEGT, per germline. The V and J ends lost 4 bases and 1 base respectively, with 10 bases between them.

The chain employs TRBV6-1 and TRBJ1-1; D call uncertain. V lost 5 bases and J 4 bases, leaving 8 bases between the germline ends. This CDR3 comprises 12 residues. In germline, CDR1 is MNHNS, CDR2 SASEGT. CDR3 nucleotide sequence: TGTGCCAGCAGTCCAGAAACCACTGAAGCTTTCTTT. The encoded protein is CASSPETTEAFF.

The V and J genes are TRBV7-9 and TRBJ2-2; 8 bases fit TRBD2. The CDR3 length is 13 residues. Unmatched junction bases numbered 2, after V lost 6 bases and J lost 5 bases. Germline V gene lookup returns CDR1 SEHNR and CDR2 FQNEAQ (reference sequence). The CDR3 DNA is TGTGCCAGCAGGGGACTAGAAACCGGGGAGCTGTTTTTT. Residues: CASRGLETGELFF.

There are many counts of this clonotype. The chain recombines TRBV6-1 with TRBJ2-5; maybe TRBD2 (5 bases). Germline loops: CDR1 MNHNS, CDR2 SASEGT. V lost 7 bases and J 5 bases, leaving 23 bases between the germline ends. The CDR3 covers 16 residues. In nucleotides, the CDR3 is TGTGCCAGCAAGACGGTAGAAGGCGGACTGTTGGAGACCCAGTACTTC. Its protein is CASKTVEGGLLETQYF.

Notes on this clonotype: The CDR3 does not close with the conserved phenylalanine or tryptophan, likely indicating a read error. The chain carries TRBV20-1 and TRBJ1-1; D gene unclear. Deletions cut 5 bases from V and 1 base from J, with 17 bases between. There are 15 residues in the CDR3. Germline V CDR1 and CDR2: DFQATT, SNEGSKA (reference sequence). CDR3 bases: TGCAGTGCTGACAAGAGTCTTGTACGGAACACTGAAGCTTTCCTT. Residues: CSADKSLVRNTEAFL.

The chain joins TRBV5-1 to TRBJ2-5; a weak D match, TRBD1 (6 bases). CDR3 length: 13 amino acids. Germline CDR1 SGHRS, CDR2 YFSETQ. Deletions cut 2 bases from V and 3 bases from J, with 8 bases between. The CDR3 DNA sequence: TGCGCCAGCAGCTTCCGGACAGAAGAGACCCAGTACTTC. Protein product: CASSFRTEETQYF.

This clonotype was picked up many times. The gene calls are TRBV28 and TRBJ2-2, with a weak D call TRBD2 (5 bases). The CDR3 runs 15 residues. Trimming removed 5 bases from V and 6 bases from J, with 16 bases in between. The germline CDR1 and CDR2 sequences are MDHEN and SYDVKM. CDR3 amino acids: CASSHRRAPPGELFF. CDR3 coding DNA: TGTGCCAGCAGTCACCGGCGGGCCCCACCCGGGGAGCTGTTTTTT.

This clonotype was detected ten times or more. V and J are TRBV7-2 and TRBJ2-7; tentative D call: TRBD1 (6 bases). The CDR3 loop spans 14 amino acids. The germline V and J ends were trimmed by 4 bases and 3 bases, with 13 bases remaining between them. The V gene's germline CDR1 is SGHTA and CDR2 FQGNSA. The CDR3: CASSSTSGHYEQYF. The CDR3 coding sequence is TGTGCCAGCAGCTCTACCTCGGGACACTACGAGCAGTACTTC.

On this clonotype: This could be a read error, since a much larger clone is one nucleotide away. The V call is TRBV27, the J call TRBJ1-1, with D uncertain. The CDR3 is 15 amino acids. V was pared by 5 bases and J by 0 bases, with 13 bases between. CDR1 and CDR2 (germline): MNHEY, SMNVEV (reference sequence). The CDR3 is CASSNTGRLNTEAFF. CDR3 bases: TGTGCCAGCAGTAACACCGGCAGATTGAACACTGAAGCTTTCTTT.

This clonotype was recorded at least ten times. This sequence joins TRBV6-5 and TRBJ1-1, with D possibly TRBD1 on 5 matching bases. The CDR3 is 14 amino acids. With 2 bases removed from V and 1 base from J, the gap between germline ends came to 8 bases. CDR1 and CDR2 (germline): MNHEY, SVGAGI. In DNA form, the CDR3 reads TGTGCCAGCAGTTACCCCGGACAGAACACTGAAGCTTTCTTT. Its protein is CASSYPGQNTEAFF.

This clonotype was picked up many times. The chain links TRBV2 to TRBJ1-1, with 9 bases matching TRBD1. Per germline, CDR1 SNHLY and CDR2 FYNNEI. The CDR3 consists of 14 residues. J lost 4 bases, V lost 6 bases, and 6 bases had no gene match. The CDR3 spells CASRGGQGRTEAFF. In DNA form, the CDR3 reads TGTGCCAGCAGGGGGGGACAGGGACGCACTGAAGCTTTCTTT.

The chain has TRBV20-1 and TRBJ2-2; 9 bases align to TRBD1. V dropped 4 bases and J dropped 8; count of bases not matched to a gene: 8. This CDR3 is 14 amino acids long. The germline V gene encodes CDR1 DFQATT and CDR2 SNEGSKA (reference sequence). This chain's CDR3 is CSANPTGGFGELFF. The CDR3 DNA reads as TGCAGTGCTAACCCGACAGGGGGATTTGGGGAGCTGTTTTTT.

This clonotype was observed a handful of times. The chain has TRBV19 and TRBJ2-4; the match to TRBD2 covers 9 bases. Germline CDR1 reads LNHDA; CDR2 reads SQIVND (reference sequence). The CDR3 extends over 18 amino acids. After removal of 5 bases from V and 1 base from J, the junction contained 12 bases not matched to a gene. CDR3 loop: CASSPGTSFPRAKNIQYF. In DNA, the CDR3 is TGTGCCAGTAGTCCCGGGACTAGCTTCCCTCGGGCCAAAAACATTCAGTACTTC.

V and J are TRBV9 and TRBJ2-6; D possibly corresponds to TRBD1 (5 bases). The CDR3 covers 15 residues. Germline V lookup: CDR1 SGDLS, CDR2 YYNGEE. V gave up 0 bases and J gave up 1 base, with 5 bases separating them. CDR3 in amino acids: CASSVGQSGANVLTF. The CDR3 bases are TGTGCCAGCAGCGTAGGACAGTCTGGGGCCAACGTCCTGACTTTC.

This clonotype was counted at least ten times. This sequence joins TRBV7-2 and TRBJ2-7; 10 positions match TRBD2. The V segment lost 5 bases and the J segment 1 base; nucleotides outside the gene matches: 5. Germline V gene data show CDR1 as SGHTA and CDR2 as FQGNSA. The CDR3 totals 15 residues. For the CDR3, the DNA is TGTGCCAGCAGCCAACTAGCGGGGCCATCCTACGAGCAGTACTTC. Residues: CASSQLAGPSYEQYF.

The gene calls are TRBV7-9 and TRBJ1-2, with a weak D call TRBD1 (6 bases). There are 14 residues in the CDR3. V shed 0 bases and J shed 8 bases, with 13 bases lying between them. Germline-derived CDR1 and CDR2 are SEHNR and FQNEAQ (reference sequence). CDR3 in amino acids: CASSLAGGAGGYTF. DNA of the CDR3: TGTGCCAGCAGCTTAGCGGGGGGGGCCGGGGGCTACACCTTC.